What follows are 25 T cell receptor beta chains derived from one specimen sequenced in a study of cytomegalovirus exposure and HLA in healthy donors. Clones were read by immunoSEQ multiplex PCR, and TCRdb kept only the in-frame ones, dropping some. This table has some 90,000 clones, around 90% appearing once. The sequenced sample consisted of PBMCs. The source is a woman aged 30 to 39 in good health and CMV-seronegative.

The chain uses TRBV9 and TRBJ2-5; 8 bases align to TRBD1. Germline V lookup: CDR1 SGDLS, CDR2 YYNGEE. Trimming cost V 4 bases and J 5 bases; bases outside gene matches: 10. The CDR3 has 15 residues. CDR3 sequence reads: CASSPSPGGEETQYF. CDR3 in DNA: TGTGCCAGCAGCCCCTCCCCAGGGGGCGAGGAGACCCAGTACTTC.

This clone showed up just a few times. The chain has TRBV9 and TRBJ2-7, with D maybe TRBD1 (6 bases). The germline CDR1 and CDR2 sequences are SGDLS and YYNGEE. This CDR3 has 17 amino acids. V lost 4 bases, J lost 2 bases, and 22 bases lay in between. CDR3 protein: CASSSRQVGNKAYEQYF. The CDR3 nucleotides read TGTGCCAGCAGCTCAAGACAGGTAGGAAACAAAGCCTACGAGCAGTACTTC.

The V and J genes are TRBV19 and TRBJ1-1, with D perhaps TRBD1 (5 bases). The length of the CDR3 is 13 residues. V shed 5 bases and J shed 5 bases, with 12 bases lying between them. Germline CDR1 LNHDA, CDR2 SQIVND (reference sequence). The CDR3 loop is CASSRRDWTEAFF. In nucleotides, the CDR3 is TGTGCCAGTAGTCGTCGGGACTGGACTGAAGCTTTCTTT.

The genes are TRBV5-1 and TRBJ2-3; D perhaps matches TRBD1 (6 bases). CDR3 length equals 16 residues. V was pared by 4 bases and J by 0 bases, with 15 bases between. The germline gives CDR1 SGHRS, CDR2 YFSETQ. The CDR3 reads CASSLGAQASTDTQYF. The CDR3, as DNA: TGCGCCAGCAGCCTGGGGGCTCAGGCTAGCACAGATACGCAGTATTTT.

The chain carries TRBV9 and TRBJ1-2; D not certain. The CDR3 extends over 13 amino acids. The germline V gene encodes CDR1 SGDLS and CDR2 YYNGEE. V shed 3 bases and J shed 8 bases, with 14 bases lying between them. The CDR3 is CASSARTGGGYTF. In nucleotides, the CDR3 is TGTGCCAGCAGCGCAAGAACGGGAGGAGGCTACACCTTC.

This clone showed up just a few times. V usage is TRBV7-8 and J usage is TRBJ2-7; 8 positions match TRBD1. V lost 6 bases and J lost 2; bases outside the gene matches: 6. This CDR3 contains 14 residues. Looked up from germline, CDR1 is SGHVS and CDR2 is FQNEAQ. CDR3 loop: CASSPTGQAYEQYF. CDR3 nucleotides: TGTGCCAGCAGTCCCACGGGACAGGCCTACGAGCAGTACTTC.

This clone showed up just once. CDR3 DNA sequence: TGCGCCAGCAGCCAAGACCCTAATGGAGTTTACTACGAGCAGTACTTC. Translation: CASSQDPNGVYYEQYF. The V and J genes are TRBV4-1 and TRBJ2-7; D gene ambiguous. Deletions cut 0 bases from V and 3 bases from J, with 15 bases between. CDR1 is MGHRA, CDR2 YSYEKL, per germline. The CDR3 has 16 amino acids.

This sequence joins TRBV4-2 and TRBJ2-7; 9 bases map to TRBD2. This CDR3 has 16 residues. J lost 0 bases, V lost 2 bases, and 5 bases had no gene match. Germline CDR1 and CDR2: LGHNA and YNFKEQ. The CDR3, as DNA: TGTGCCAGCAGCCAACGCGGGAGGGGGGACTCCTACGAGCAGTACTTC. Its translation is CASSQRGRGDSYEQYF.

The V and J genes are TRBV25-1 and TRBJ1-1; a possible D gene is TRBD1 (6 bases). The CDR3 totals 12 residues. Germline values: CDR1 MGHDK, CDR2 SYGVNS. V was shortened by 6 bases and J by 8 bases, with 13 bases between the two germline ends. The CDR3: CASSQTGLEAFF. The CDR3 DNA follows: TGTGCCAGCAGCCAGACAGGACTCGAAGCTTTCTTT. Variable domain in full (rest from reference TRBV25-1 and TRBJ1-1): EADIYQTPRYLVIGTGKKITLECSQTMGHDKMYWYQQDPGMELHLIHYSYGVNSTEKGDLSSESTVSRIRTEHFPLTLESARPSHTSQYLCASSQTGLEAFFGQGTRLTVV.

This chain joins TRBV7-9 and TRBJ2-1, with 7 bases lining up with TRBD1. The CDR3 has 15 amino acids. Germline-derived CDR1 and CDR2 are SEHNR and FQNEAQ (reference sequence). V gave up 4 bases and J gave up 7 bases; unmatched junction bases: 10. This CDR3 is CASSSNLRGRNEQFF. CDR3 nucleotides: TGTGCCAGCAGCTCGAATCTTAGGGGGCGAAATGAGCAGTTCTTC.

This sequence joins TRBV27 and TRBJ2-6, with D perhaps TRBD2 (5 bases). The CDR3 totals 13 residues. The germline V gene encodes CDR1 MNHEY and CDR2 SMNVEV (reference sequence). V was pared by 4 bases and J by 5 bases, with 6 bases between. CDR3 nucleotide sequence: TGTGCCAGCAGTTCGGGGAGGGCCAACGTCCTGACTTTC. Amino acids: CASSSGRANVLTF.

V gene TRBV5-4 combines with J gene TRBJ2-7, with TRBD1 matching over 9 bases. CDR1 SGHNT and CDR2 YYREEE come from the germline V gene (reference sequence). V lost 5 bases, J lost 6 bases, and 12 bases stayed unmatched. CDR3 length: 15 residues. In DNA, the CDR3 is TGTGCCAGCAGTTTGAACACGGGACAGGGAGGCGAGCAGTACTTC. Residues: CASSLNTGQGGEQYF.

The J gene is TRBJ2-1, the V gene TRBV6-1, with D possibly being TRBD2 (6 bases). The V end was cut by 10 bases, the J end by 8 bases, with 21 bases between. The CDR3 runs to 14 residues. Germline V gene data show CDR1 as MNHNS and CDR2 as SASEGT. For the CDR3, the DNA is TGTGCCACCGTACCGACCGGGAGTAGCGATGAGCAGTTCTTC. It yields the protein CATVPTGSSDEQFF.

The chain has TRBV4-1 and TRBJ1-1; D possibly corresponds to TRBD1 (5 bases). V dropped 2 bases and J dropped 0 bases, with 13 bases sitting between them. The CDR3 has 16 amino acids. The V gene's germline CDR1 is MGHRA and CDR2 YSYEKL. Here the CDR3 reads CASSQTQGAVNTEAFF. In DNA, the CDR3 is TGCGCCAGCAGCCAAACCCAGGGTGCGGTGAACACTGAAGCTTTCTTT.

The J gene is TRBJ2-7, the V gene TRBV15; TRBD2 matches 9 bases. The CDR3 covers 17 residues. The trim removed 1 base at V and 4 bases at J, leaving 11 bases unmatched. Per germline, CDR1 LNHNV and CDR2 YYDKDF (reference sequence). The CDR3 DNA reads as TGTGCCACCAGCAGAGGTGCTAGCGGGGTCTTTACGTACGAGCAGTACTTC. This encodes CATSRGASGVFTYEQYF. The complete variable domain, with remaining parts taken from reference TRBV15 and TRBJ2-7, reads DAMVIQNPRYQVTQFGKPVTLSCSQTLNHNVMYWYQQKSSQAPKLLFHYYDKDFNNEADTPDNFQSRRPNTSFCFLDIRSPGLGDTAMYLCATSRGASGVFTYEQYFGPGTRLTVT.

The V call is TRBV7-9, the J call TRBJ1-1; no reliable D call. The CDR3 has 13 residues. The germline V gene encodes CDR1 SEHNR and CDR2 FQNEAQ (reference sequence). Trimming took 3 bases from V and 5 from J, leaving 10 bases between them. The CDR3 sequence: CASSLGEETEAFF. In nucleotides, the CDR3 is TGTGCCAGCAGCTTGGGAGAGGAGACTGAAGCTTTCTTT.

This clone was observed a single time. The chain links TRBV2 to TRBJ2-7; 9 bases align to TRBD2. Germline V CDR1 and CDR2: SNHLY, FYNNEI. With 5 bases clipped from V and 7 bases from J, the junction kept 9 bases outside the gene matches. The CDR3 contains 14 residues. Here the CDR3 reads CASSKRGDSGEQYF. CDR3 in DNA: TGTGCCAGCAGTAAGCGGGGGGATTCGGGGGAGCAGTACTTC.

J is TRBJ2-7 and V is TRBV2, with D perhaps matching TRBD2 (5 bases). Trimming stripped 2 bases from V and 0 bases from J, with 17 bases between. The germline gives CDR1 SNHLY, CDR2 FYNNEI. CDR3 length: 17 amino acids. CDR3 sequence (DNA): TGTGCCAGCAGTGAAACCCCCTTTCCTAGCAGCTCCTACGAGCAGTACTTC. This sequence encodes CASSETPFPSSSYEQYF.

This chain joins TRBV6-1 and TRBJ1-2; possible D gene TRBD1, 6 bases. The V end was cut by 7 bases, the J end by 4 bases, with 16 bases between. CDR1 and CDR2 from the germline V gene are MNHNS and SASEGT. CDR3 length: 14 residues. The CDR3 sequence: CASNSQGFAYGYTF. The CDR3 DNA follows: TGTGCCAGCAACAGCCAGGGGTTTGCCTATGGCTACACCTTC.

CDR3 protein: CASSPVSAGELFF. The CDR3 nucleotides read TGCGCCAGCAGCCCCGTATCTGCCGGGGAGCTGTTTTTT. V gene TRBV5-1 combines with J gene TRBJ2-2; no definite D call. The CDR3 spans 13 residues. Germline CDR1 and CDR2: SGHRS and YFSETQ. V was pared by 4 bases and J by 6 bases, with 10 bases between. Supplemented by reference TRBV5-1 and TRBJ2-2, the full variable domain reads KAGVTQTPRYLIKTRGQQVTLSCSPISGHRSVSWYQQTPGQGLQFLFEYFSETQRNKGNFPGRFSGRQFSNSRSEMNVSTLELGDSALYLCASSPVSAGELFFGEGSRLTVL.

Here the CDR3 DNA reads TGCGCCAGCAGCCAATCCCGACTAGCGGTTAGCTACGAGCAGTACTTC. Translating it yields CASSQSRLAVSYEQYF. V usage is TRBV4-3 and J usage is TRBJ2-7; TRBD2 matches at 9 bases. There are 16 residues in the CDR3. The ends lost 2 bases at V and 3 bases at J; junction bases unmatched: 8. CDR1 LGHNA and CDR2 YSLEER come from the germline V gene.

The CDR3 DNA follows: TGTGCCAGCAGTTATGGACAGAACGAGCAGTACTTC. This gives the protein CASSYGQNEQYF. The V and J genes are TRBV5-6 and TRBJ2-7; TRBD1 might be the D (6 bases). The CDR3 has 12 residues. In germline, CDR1 is SGHDT, CDR2 YYEEEE. Between the trimmed V and J ends, which lost 5 bases and 5 bases, there was a span of 11 bases. Full variable domain (missing parts from reference TRBV5-6 and TRBJ2-7): DAGVTQSPTHLIKTRGQQVTLRCSPKSGHDTVSWYQQALGQGPQFIFQYYEEEERQRGNFPDRFSGHQFPNYSSELNVNALLLGDSALYLCASSYGQNEQYFGPGTRLTVT.

The genes are TRBV28 and TRBJ1-2; D not certain. Germline CDR1 MDHEN, CDR2 SYDVKM. V was clipped by 2 bases and J by 5 bases, with 15 bases between them. The CDR3 is made up of 15 amino acids. The CDR3 reads CASSLLGGGSYGYTF. As DNA, the CDR3 is TGTGCCAGCAGTTTACTGGGAGGAGGGTCTTATGGCTACACCTTC.

Comment on this clone: The same CDR3 arises from other DNA sequences in this sample as well. The CDR3 DNA reads as TGTGCCAGCAGCTTGGCAGGGCCTAGCTCCTACAATGAGCAGTTCTTC. Translating it yields CASSLAGPSSYNEQFF. The chain carries TRBV5-4 and TRBJ2-1, with D possibly being TRBD1 (5 bases). CDR1 is SGHNT and CDR2 is YYREEE in the germline V gene (reference sequence). V was shortened by 0 bases and J by 0 bases, with 10 bases between the two germline ends. This CDR3 region has 16 residues.

The chain carries TRBV5-1 and TRBJ2-7; TRBD2 matches 10 bases. Unmatched junction bases numbered 5, after V lost 5 bases and J lost 6 bases. CDR3 size: 13 residues. CDR1 and CDR2 (germline): SGHRS, YFSETQ. CDR3 in amino acids: CASSKREGLEQYF. The CDR3 nucleotides are TGCGCCAGCAGTAAGCGGGAGGGACTCGAGCAGTACTTC.